In this sample, the clone carrying this T cell receptor beta chain turned up once. This specimen comes from a study of CD8 T cells in Susac syndrome. The CDR3 length is 16 residues. CDR1 and CDR2 (germline): SEHNR, FQNEAQ (reference sequence). The ends lost 3 bases at V and 8 bases at J; junction bases unmatched: 6. RNA in amounts of roughly 0.5 to 1 ug was reverse transcribed with random hexamers. Amplification of TCR beta CDR3 spanned 54 Vbeta and 13 Jbeta via immunoSEQ multiplex PCR. Via MiXCR, TCRdb re-called the immunoSEQ multiplex PCR reads, giving one row per CDR3 protein. This sample has approximately 110,000 distinct CDR3 sequences, with roughly 96% found just once. Sequencing targeted TCR beta in T cells from blood (CD8+ and CD4+). Matched for age and sex, the controls were healthy donors. Through negative isolation, CD4+ and CD8+ T cells were obtained, while TEMRA cells were enriched using FACS.

The sequenced material came from CD4+ T cells from PBMCs. The clonotype originates from a human donor in good health. This chain uses TRBV7-9 with TRBJ1-6; 11 nucleotides align to TRBD1. DNA of the CDR3: TGTGCCAGCAGCTTTAGCACGGGACAGGGGGATTCACCCCTCCACTTT. Translating gives CASSFSTGQGDSPLHF.